A single sample is the source of the 7 T cell receptor beta chains below, sequenced in a study of shared clonotypes between healthy human individuals. Here immunoSEQ multiplex PCR was the method, and the copy in TCRdb shows in-frame clones only, minus some. The sample gives millions of clones, approximately 94% of which show up once; roughly 0.14% is in the top ten. The sample comprised naive CD4+ T cells sorted from blood. Specified subset: CD45RA+ positively selected. The source is a man in his late teens or twenties in good health.

This sequence joins TRBV10-3 and TRBJ1-1; D not resolved. Trimming took 11 bases from V and 2 from J, leaving 15 bases between them. Germline CDR1 and CDR2: ENHRY and SYGVKD. The CDR3 is 13 amino acids. The CDR3 spells CAQRNGLNTEAFF. CDR3 DNA sequence: TGTGCCCAGAGGAACGGTCTCAACACTGAAGCTTTCTTT.

The chain has TRBV5-4 and TRBJ1-6; D gene ambiguous. Germline CDR1 and CDR2: SGHNT and YYREEE (reference sequence). The CDR3 contains 16 residues. V lost 2 bases and J 0 bases, leaving 9 bases between the germline ends. CDR3 nucleotides: TGTGCCAGCAGCTTCAACAGACACTCCTATAATTCACCCCTCCACTTT. This sequence encodes CASSFNRHSYNSPLHF.

This chain connects TRBV6-1 to TRBJ2-7; 7 nucleotides agree with TRBD1. The J segment lost 3 bases and the V segment lost 5 bases, leaving 7 bases of the junction unmatched. Germline CDR1 and CDR2: MNHNS and SASEGT. The CDR3 is 14 residues long. The CDR3 region is CASSHRGASYEQYF. The CDR3 region has the DNA TGTGCCAGCAGTCACAGGGGCGCCAGCTACGAGCAGTACTTC.

CDR3 amino acids: CASSLAGQGGETQYF. For the CDR3, the DNA is TGTGCCAGCAGCTTAGCGGGACAGGGAGGCGAGACCCAGTACTTC. This sequence joins TRBV7-2 and TRBJ2-5; 9 bases match TRBD1. The CDR3 loop spans 15 amino acids. V lost 0 bases to trimming and J lost 5 bases; unmatched junction nucleotides: 4. Germline values: CDR1 SGHTA, CDR2 FQGNSA.

A single count supports this clone. The chain combines TRBV5-1 with TRBJ2-5; TRBD2 aligns across 10 bases. The V gene's germline CDR1 is SGHRS and CDR2 YFSETQ. V lost 4 bases to trimming and J lost 3 bases; unmatched junction nucleotides: 18. This CDR3 contains 19 residues. This CDR3 reads CASSVRDVSIAGGKETQYF. CDR3 coding DNA: TGCGCCAGCAGCGTCCGGGACGTGAGTATAGCGGGAGGTAAAGAGACCCAGTACTTC.

The chain joins TRBV4-2 to TRBJ2-7; D might be TRBD2 (6 bases). The CDR3 is made up of 16 amino acids. Germline assignment: CDR1 LGHNA and CDR2 YNFKEQ. Trimming left V 1 base short and J 5 bases short, with 18 bases between. CDR3 in amino acids: CASSQVLAESRNEQYF. CDR3 nucleotides: TGTGCCAGCAGCCAAGTTTTAGCGGAATCTCGGAACGAGCAGTACTTC.

V and J are TRBV19 and TRBJ1-1, with TRBD1 matching 8 bases. Per germline, CDR1 LNHDA and CDR2 SQIVND (reference sequence). This CDR3 has 16 amino acids. With 3 bases clipped from V and 2 bases from J, the junction kept 8 bases outside the gene matches. The CDR3 DNA follows: TGTGCCAGTAGTATCGCCGGGACAGGCCTCAACACTGAAGCTTTCTTT. Protein sequence: CASSIAGTGLNTEAFF.